This T cell receptor beta chain was found in a study of human T cells and chemical hapten exposure. As for time point: healthy volunteer bleed at 2 weeks. RNA extraction used unfractionated whole blood as the source of total RNA. TCRdb ran MiXCR on the RACE reads and lists one entry per CDR3 protein. The profile covers tens of thousands of distinct CDR3 sequences, with nearly 7.5% appearing a single time and roughly 10% taken by the ten largest. The specimen was whole blood. The TCR comes from a human donor in good health. Some clones in this sample may be carry-over from other donors' samples.

The DNA of the CDR3 is TGTGCCAGCAGCGCCCAAGAGACCCAGTACTTC. Amino acids: CASSAQETQYF. J is TRBJ2-5 and V is TRBV9; D is undetermined. CDR3 size: 11 residues. V was clipped by 3 bases and J by 1 base, with 1 base between them. CDR1 SGDLS and CDR2 YYNGEE come from the germline V gene.